The present TCR beta chain was sequenced within a study of shared clonotypes between healthy human individuals. The assay used deep level. TCRdb keeps only in-frame clones here, not all; method: immunoSEQ multiplex PCR. The sample has more than 450,000 clones; approximately 79% are singletons. Trimming took off 4 bases at V and 1 base at J, with 14 bases between the two ends. Germline-derived CDR1 and CDR2 are KGHSH and LQKENI. The CDR3 is made up of 16 amino acids. The V gene is TRBV18, the J gene TRBJ1-3, with D maybe TRBD1 (5 bases). The source is a woman aged 40 to 55 in good health. Some clones in this sample may be carry-over from other donors' samples. The specimen sequenced was PBMCs. CDR3 nucleotides: TGTGCCAGCTCACGCCTGATCCAGGGTTCTGGAAACACCATATATTTT. This translates into CASSRLIQGSGNTIYF.